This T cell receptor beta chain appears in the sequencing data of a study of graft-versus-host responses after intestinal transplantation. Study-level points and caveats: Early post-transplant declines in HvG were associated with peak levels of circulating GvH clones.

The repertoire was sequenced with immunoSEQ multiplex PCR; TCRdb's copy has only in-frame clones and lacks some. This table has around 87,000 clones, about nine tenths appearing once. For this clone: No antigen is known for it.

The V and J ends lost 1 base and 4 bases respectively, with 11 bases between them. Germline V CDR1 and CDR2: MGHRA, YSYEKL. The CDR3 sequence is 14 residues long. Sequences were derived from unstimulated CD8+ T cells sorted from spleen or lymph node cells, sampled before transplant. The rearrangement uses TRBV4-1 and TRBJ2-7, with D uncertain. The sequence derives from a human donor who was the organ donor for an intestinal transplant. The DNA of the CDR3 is TGCGCCAGCAGCCAAGTTATGACTGCGTACGAGCAGTACTTC. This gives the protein CASSQVMTAYEQYF.